This TCR beta chain stems from a study of T cells in Graves' hyperthyroidism and ophthalmopathy. About the research overall: Prior to any treatment, at the point of initial diagnosis, peripheral blood was collected. Overall study findings and caveats: Before onset, ophthalmopathy was predicted by the model a median around 6 months earlier. Among thyroid clonotypes expanded above 0.001, most also appeared in blood.

Researchers took RNA transcripts and amplified the TCR beta CDR3 regions from them. First-round RT-PCR with HTBI primers amplified the TCR CDR3 region. TCRdb reprocessed the multiplex PCR reads with MiXCR, giving one entry per CDR3 protein. The data contain about 530,000 distinct CDR3 sequences, roughly a sixth of them singletons. Clinical symptoms, serum thyroxine, TRAb, thyroid ultrasound and orbital computed tomography established diagnosis. A few counts support this clonotype. What it binds is unknown. Sequences were obtained from blood. The TCR originated in a woman aged 18-29 years with Graves' ophthalmopathy.

CDR3: CATRRDRVEETQYF. CDR3 bases: TGTGCCACCCGGCGGGACAGGGTAGAAGAGACCCAGTACTTC. The chain links TRBV28 to TRBJ2-5, with 9 bases lining up with TRBD1. CDR1 MDHEN and CDR2 SYDVKM come from the germline V gene. V dropped 10 bases and J dropped 3; count of bases not matched to a gene: 9. This CDR3 has 14 residues.